Many counts were recorded for the clone carrying this T cell receptor beta chain. Antigen specificity is unknown. Calling Graves' hyperthyroidism stable meant ophthalmopathy did not progress within 18 months. Lactation, pregnancy, other autoimmune disease or uncontrolled infection led to exclusion of patients. Diagnostic decisions used clinical symptoms, serum thyroxine and TRAb, thyroid ultrasound and orbital computed tomography. V was cut by 2 bases and J by 5 bases, with 7 bases left in between. This CDR3 comprises 12 residues. Germline lookup yields CDR1 SGHDT and CDR2 YYEEEE. TCR beta CDR3 regions were amplified from RNA transcripts. The HTBI set primed first-round TCR CDR3 RT-PCR. Via MiXCR, TCRdb re-called the multiplex PCR reads, giving one row per CDR3 protein. The sample consists of 530,000 or so distinct CDR3 sequences, around 42% of them appearing once. This sample was taken from a study of T cells in Graves' hyperthyroidism and ophthalmopathy. Study conclusions and caveats: Most expanded thyroid clonotypes above 0.001 recurred in blood.

V and J are TRBV5-6 and TRBJ2-5; D might be TRBD1 (6 bases). Material for sequencing was peripheral blood or thyroid tissue (not recorded which). This clonotype originated in a woman in her late teens or twenties with Graves' hyperthyroidism. CDR3 in DNA: TGTGCCAGCAGCTTCACAGGGGAGACCCAGTACTTC. Amino acids: CASSFTGETQYF.